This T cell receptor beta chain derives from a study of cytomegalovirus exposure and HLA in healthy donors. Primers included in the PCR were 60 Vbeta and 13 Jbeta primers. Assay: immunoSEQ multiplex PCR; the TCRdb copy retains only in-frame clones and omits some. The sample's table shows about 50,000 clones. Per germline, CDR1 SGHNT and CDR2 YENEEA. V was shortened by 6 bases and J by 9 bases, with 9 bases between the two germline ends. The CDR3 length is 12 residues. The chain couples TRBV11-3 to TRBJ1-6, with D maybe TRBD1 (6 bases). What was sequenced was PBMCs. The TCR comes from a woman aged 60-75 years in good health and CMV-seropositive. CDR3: CASRKQGSPLHF. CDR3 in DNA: TGTGCCAGCAGAAAACAGGGTTCACCCCTCCACTTT.